The clone carrying this T cell receptor beta chain was observed many times. Antigen specificity is unknown. Template switching supplied a universal primer site; unique molecular identifiers were carried on the cDNA. TCRdb processed the 5' RACE reads anew with MiXCR; each CDR3 protein has one entry. The data hold hundreds of thousands of distinct CDR3 sequences, with more than 9% observed a single time. Healthy Caucasian individuals made up all the donors. This entry is derived from a study of identical twins. Study-wide points: Weaker excess twin sharing was observed in beta out-of-frame sequences. Conclusions came from cross-sectional statistical analysis, not from following the same donors.

CDR1 and CDR2 from the germline V gene are SGHTA and FQGTGA. V was pared by 2 bases and J by 5 bases, with 9 bases between. This CDR3 is 13 amino acids long. This sample also belongs to another study, concerning yellow fever vaccine responses in identical twins.

Sequenced input: PBMCs. This sequence originates from a woman between 18 and 30 years old in good health. The J gene is TRBJ2-5, the V gene TRBV7-3; D might be TRBD1 (5 bases). The CDR3, as DNA: TGTGCCAGCAGCTTATGGGCAGGGGAGACCCAGTACTTC. Amino acid sequence: CASSLWAGETQYF. The whole variable domain, filled in from reference TRBV7-3 and TRBJ2-5, reads GAGVSQTPSNKVTEKGKYVELRCDPISGHTALYWYRQSLGQGPEFLIYFQGTGAADDSGLPNDRFFAVRPEGSVSTLKIQRTERGDSAVYLCASSLWAGETQYFGPGTRLLVL.